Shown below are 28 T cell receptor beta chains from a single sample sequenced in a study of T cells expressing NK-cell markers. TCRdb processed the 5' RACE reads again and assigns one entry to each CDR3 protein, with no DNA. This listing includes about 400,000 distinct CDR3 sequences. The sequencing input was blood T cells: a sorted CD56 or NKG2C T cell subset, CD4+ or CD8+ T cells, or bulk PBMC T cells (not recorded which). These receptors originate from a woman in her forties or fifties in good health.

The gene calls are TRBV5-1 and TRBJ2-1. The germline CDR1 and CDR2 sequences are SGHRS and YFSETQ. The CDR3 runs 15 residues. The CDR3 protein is CASSLLADPYNEQFF.

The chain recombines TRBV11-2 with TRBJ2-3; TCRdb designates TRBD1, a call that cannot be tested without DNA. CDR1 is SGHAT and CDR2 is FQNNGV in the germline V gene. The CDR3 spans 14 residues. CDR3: CASSLSGFADTQYF.

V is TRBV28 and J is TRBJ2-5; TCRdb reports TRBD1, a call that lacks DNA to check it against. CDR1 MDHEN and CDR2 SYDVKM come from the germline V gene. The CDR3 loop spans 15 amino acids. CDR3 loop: CASRDTGFHQETQYF.

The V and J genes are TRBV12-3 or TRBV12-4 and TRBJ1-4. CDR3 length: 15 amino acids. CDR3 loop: CASSFRSAEREKLFF.

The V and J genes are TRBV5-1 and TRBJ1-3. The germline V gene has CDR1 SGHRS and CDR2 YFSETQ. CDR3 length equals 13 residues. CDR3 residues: CASSRDGRNTIYF.

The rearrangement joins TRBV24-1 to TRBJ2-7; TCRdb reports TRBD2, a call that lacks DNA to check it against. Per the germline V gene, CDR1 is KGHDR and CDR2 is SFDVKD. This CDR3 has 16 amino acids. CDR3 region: CATSEGRQGRYDEQYF.

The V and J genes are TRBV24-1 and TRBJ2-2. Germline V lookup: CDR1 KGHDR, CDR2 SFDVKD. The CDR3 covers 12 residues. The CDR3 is CATSPITGELFF.

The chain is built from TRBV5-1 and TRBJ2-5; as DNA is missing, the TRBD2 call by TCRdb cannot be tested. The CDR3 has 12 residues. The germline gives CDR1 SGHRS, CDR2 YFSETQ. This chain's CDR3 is CASSPDWETQYF.

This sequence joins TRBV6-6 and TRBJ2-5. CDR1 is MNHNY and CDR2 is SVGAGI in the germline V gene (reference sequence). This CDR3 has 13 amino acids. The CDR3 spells CASRTASKETQYF.

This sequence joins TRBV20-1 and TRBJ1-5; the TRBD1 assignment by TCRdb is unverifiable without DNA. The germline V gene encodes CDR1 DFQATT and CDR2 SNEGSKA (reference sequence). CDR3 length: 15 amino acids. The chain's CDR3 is CSASREPGGNQPQHF.

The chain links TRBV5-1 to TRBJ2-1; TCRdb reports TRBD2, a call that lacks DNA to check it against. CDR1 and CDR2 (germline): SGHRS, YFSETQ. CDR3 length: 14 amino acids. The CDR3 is CASSASGILDEQFF.

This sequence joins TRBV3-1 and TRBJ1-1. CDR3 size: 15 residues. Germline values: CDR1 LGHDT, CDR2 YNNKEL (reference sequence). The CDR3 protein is CASSLLMNGNTEAFF.

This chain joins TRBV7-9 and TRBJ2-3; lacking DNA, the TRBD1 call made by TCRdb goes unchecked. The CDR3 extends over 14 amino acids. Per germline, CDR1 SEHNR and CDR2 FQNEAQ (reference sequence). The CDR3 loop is CASSAGTSADTQYF.

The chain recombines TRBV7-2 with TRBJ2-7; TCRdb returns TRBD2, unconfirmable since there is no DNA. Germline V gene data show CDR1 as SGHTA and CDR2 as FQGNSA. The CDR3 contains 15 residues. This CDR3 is CASSLFYGSVYEQYF. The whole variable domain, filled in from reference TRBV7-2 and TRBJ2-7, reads GAGVSQSPSNKVTEKGKDVELRCDPISGHTALYWYRQSLGQGLEFLIYFQGNSAPDKSGLPSDRFSAERTGGSVSTLTIQRTQQEDSAVYLCASSLFYGSVYEQYFGPGTRLTVT.

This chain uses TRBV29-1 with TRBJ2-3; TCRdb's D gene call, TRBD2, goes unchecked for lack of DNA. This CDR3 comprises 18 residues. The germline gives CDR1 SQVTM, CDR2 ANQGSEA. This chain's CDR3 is CSVEAGSSGRPWGDTQYF.

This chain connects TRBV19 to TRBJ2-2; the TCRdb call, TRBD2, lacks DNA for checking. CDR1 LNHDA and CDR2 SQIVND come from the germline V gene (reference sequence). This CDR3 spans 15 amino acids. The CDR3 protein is CASRWGTSSGGELFF. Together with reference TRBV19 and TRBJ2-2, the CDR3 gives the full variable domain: DGGITQSPKYLFRKEGQNVTLSCEQNLNHDAMYWYRQDPGQGLRLIYYSQIVNDFQKGDIAEGYSVSREKKESFPLTVTSAQKNPTAFYLCASRWGTSSGGELFFGEGSRLTVL.

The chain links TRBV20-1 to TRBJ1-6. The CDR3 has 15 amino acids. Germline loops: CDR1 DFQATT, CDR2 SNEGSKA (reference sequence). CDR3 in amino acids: CSARDSRGGSTPLHF.

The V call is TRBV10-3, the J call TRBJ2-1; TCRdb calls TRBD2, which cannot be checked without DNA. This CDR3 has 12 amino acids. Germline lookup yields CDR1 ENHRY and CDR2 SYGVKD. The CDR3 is CAITAGEQEQFF.

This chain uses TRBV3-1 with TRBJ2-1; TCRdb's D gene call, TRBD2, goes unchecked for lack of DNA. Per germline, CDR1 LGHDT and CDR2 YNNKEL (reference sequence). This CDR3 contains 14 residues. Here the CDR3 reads CASSQGTSSYEQFF.

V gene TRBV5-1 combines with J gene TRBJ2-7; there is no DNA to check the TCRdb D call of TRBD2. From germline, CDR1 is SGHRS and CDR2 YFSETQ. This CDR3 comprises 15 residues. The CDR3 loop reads CASSFSTSGVYEQYF.

CDR3 in amino acids: CASSSYGVRGANVLTF. The rearrangement uses TRBV27 and TRBJ2-6. Germline CDR1 is MNHEY and CDR2 is SMNVEV (reference sequence). The CDR3 is made up of 16 amino acids. The full variable domain, its missing parts supplied by reference TRBV27 and TRBJ2-6, is EAQVTQNPRYLITVTGKKLTVTCSQNMNHEYMSWYRQDPGLGLRQIYYSMNVEVTDKGDVPEGYKVSRKEKRNFPLILESPSPNQTSLYFCASSSYGVRGANVLTFGAGSRLTVL.

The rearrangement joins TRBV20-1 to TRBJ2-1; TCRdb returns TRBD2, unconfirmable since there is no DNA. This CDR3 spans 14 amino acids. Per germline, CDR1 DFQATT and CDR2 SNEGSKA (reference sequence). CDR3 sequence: CSARDLTSGNEQFF.

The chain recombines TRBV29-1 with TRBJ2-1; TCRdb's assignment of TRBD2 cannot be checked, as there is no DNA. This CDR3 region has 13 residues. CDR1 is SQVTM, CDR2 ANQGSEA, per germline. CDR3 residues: CSVGTSGRGMQFF.

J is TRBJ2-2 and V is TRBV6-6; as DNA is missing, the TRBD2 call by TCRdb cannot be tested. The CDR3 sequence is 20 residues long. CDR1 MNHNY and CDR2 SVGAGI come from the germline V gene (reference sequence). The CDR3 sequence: CASRKEGLAGGLTVAGELFF.

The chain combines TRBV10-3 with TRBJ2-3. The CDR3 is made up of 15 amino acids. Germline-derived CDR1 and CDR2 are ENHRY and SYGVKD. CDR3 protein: CAIKHEAESADTQYF.

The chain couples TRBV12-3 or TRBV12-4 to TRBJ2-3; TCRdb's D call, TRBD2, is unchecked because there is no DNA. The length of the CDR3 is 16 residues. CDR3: CASSLLAGGSRDTQYF.

The CDR3 region is CAENRPTGGETQYF. The gene calls are TRBV7-9 and TRBJ2-5. The CDR3 loop spans 14 amino acids. Germline assignment: CDR1 SEHNR and CDR2 FQNEAQ (reference sequence).

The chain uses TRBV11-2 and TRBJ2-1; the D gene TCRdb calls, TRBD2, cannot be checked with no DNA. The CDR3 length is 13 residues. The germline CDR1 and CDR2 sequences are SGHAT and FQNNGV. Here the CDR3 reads CASSSLAGEMKFF.